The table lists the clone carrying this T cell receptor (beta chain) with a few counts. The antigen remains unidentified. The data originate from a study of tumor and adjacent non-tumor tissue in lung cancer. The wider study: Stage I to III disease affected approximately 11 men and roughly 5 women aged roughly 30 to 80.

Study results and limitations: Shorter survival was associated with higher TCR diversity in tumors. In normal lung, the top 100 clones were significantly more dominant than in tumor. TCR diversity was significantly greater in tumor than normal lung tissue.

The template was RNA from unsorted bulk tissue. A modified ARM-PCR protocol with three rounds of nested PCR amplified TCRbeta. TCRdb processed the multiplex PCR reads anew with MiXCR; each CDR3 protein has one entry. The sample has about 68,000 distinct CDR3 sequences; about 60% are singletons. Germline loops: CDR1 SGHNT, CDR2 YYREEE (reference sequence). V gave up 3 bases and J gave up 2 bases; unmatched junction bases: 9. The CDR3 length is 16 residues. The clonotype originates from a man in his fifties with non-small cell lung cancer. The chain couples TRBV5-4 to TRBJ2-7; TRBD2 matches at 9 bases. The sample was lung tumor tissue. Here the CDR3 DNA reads TGTGCCAGCAGCTCGGGATTTTCTAGCGGGACCTACGAGCAGTACTTC. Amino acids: CASSSGFSSGTYEQYF.